This T cell receptor (beta chain) was sequenced for a study of T-cell reconstitution after alpha-beta-depleted transplantation in children. Study observations and caveats: Reports say that about two months after transplant, the alpha-beta T cells came out of several hundred graft clones that had expanded. The high TCRbeta diversity at day 60 in some patients came from surviving recipient T cells and thymic progenitors. T-cell counts and diversity at one year following transplant were attributed mainly to newly produced T cells.

Unique molecular identifiers were incorporated during preparation of the TCRbeta library. TCRdb used MiXCR to reprocess the PCR reads, holding one entry per CDR3 protein. There are approximately 430,000 distinct CDR3 sequences in the sample; around 15% occur only once, and under 30% lies in the top ten. The V gene's germline CDR1 is SGHNT and CDR2 YENEEA. With V trimmed by 4 bases and J by 1 base, 7 bases remained unmatched. The CDR3 has 16 amino acids. On this clonotype: Its cognate antigen is unknown.

The clonotype originates from a boy under two years old who had a stem cell transplant for Wiskott-Aldrich syndrome, so the T cells may come from the graft donor. V is TRBV11-3 and J is TRBJ2-7, with TRBD2 matching 10 bases. This sample comprised PBMCs, mostly from graft donor cells, obtained 360 days after TCRalphabeta/CD19-depleted stem cell transplant. CDR3: CASSWSLAGESYEQYF. Here the CDR3 DNA reads TGTGCCAGCAGCTGGTCTCTAGCGGGAGAGTCCTACGAGCAGTACTTC.